The present T cell receptor (beta chain) was sequenced within a study of identical twins. On this clonotype itself: Its antigen is not identified.

Overall study findings and caveats: Surplus twin overlap in beta out-of-frame sequences was less pronounced. Conclusions were based on cross-sectional statistical analysis, without following the same donors.

V was cut by 2 bases and J by 5 bases, with 8 bases left in between. Germline loops: CDR1 LGHNA, CDR2 YSLEER. CDR3 length: 13 residues. One entry per CDR3 protein, called by TCRdb with MiXCR from the 5' RACE reads. The sample carries 450,000 or so distinct CDR3 sequences, roughly an eighth recorded once. These sequences were also reported in another study, on yellow fever vaccine responses in identical twins.

The specimen was CD4+ T cells sorted from blood. The source is a woman aged 18-35 years in good health. The rearrangement joins TRBV4-3 to TRBJ2-3; no firm D call. CDR3 DNA sequence: TGCGCCAGCAGCCAAACACACGAAGATACGCAGTATTTT. This encodes CASSQTHEDTQYF.